The TCR beta chain under discussion was sequenced for a study of lymphopenia after photon versus proton radiotherapy. Findings and caveats of the study: After the lymphocyte nadir, photon-treated repertoires showed oligoclonal expansion, especially of CD8+ Temra cells.

The assay was immunoSEQ multiplex PCR, and TCRdb's table has in-frame clones only and misses some. The repertoire holds about 160,000 clones, with approximately 86% as singletons. The CDR3 runs 16 residues. The V gene end was trimmed by 1 base and the J gene end by 5 bases; junction bases not matched to a gene: 8. Germline V gene sequence: CDR1 SGDLS, CDR2 YYNGEE. This clone has a handful of counts. What it binds is not known. This chain uses TRBV9 with TRBJ2-1; TRBD1 agrees at 8 bases. The receptor was derived from a man aged 45-65 years with gastric cancer. The sample was peripheral blood, taken from a patient treated with photon-based radiotherapy. The CDR3 loop reads CASSVRTGTGNNEQFF. CDR3 bases: TGTGCCAGCAGCGTAAGAACCGGGACAGGCAACAATGAGCAGTTCTTC.